The entry below gives a single T cell receptor (beta chain) sequence along with its context. The V gene lost 6 bases and the J gene lost 1 base, with 16 bases spanning the gap. CDR3 length equals 15 residues. Germline V gene sequence: CDR1 MRHNA, CDR2 SNTAGT. Data came from immunoSEQ multiplex PCR; TCRdb stores just in-frame clones and leaves some out. The table has approximately 100,000 clones, about 86% seen once. This entry comes from a study of T cell responses to AZD1222 COVID-19 vaccine. This sample comprised peripheral blood, obtained on day 0 of AZD1222 vaccination. The J gene is TRBJ2-7, the V gene TRBV6-4, with a tentative D call TRBD1 (6 bases). The TCR was taken from an adult in good health. The CDR3 DNA reads TGTGCCAGCAGCCTTAACAGGGTTATGTCCTACGAGCAGTACTTC. Translation: CASSLNRVMSYEQYF.